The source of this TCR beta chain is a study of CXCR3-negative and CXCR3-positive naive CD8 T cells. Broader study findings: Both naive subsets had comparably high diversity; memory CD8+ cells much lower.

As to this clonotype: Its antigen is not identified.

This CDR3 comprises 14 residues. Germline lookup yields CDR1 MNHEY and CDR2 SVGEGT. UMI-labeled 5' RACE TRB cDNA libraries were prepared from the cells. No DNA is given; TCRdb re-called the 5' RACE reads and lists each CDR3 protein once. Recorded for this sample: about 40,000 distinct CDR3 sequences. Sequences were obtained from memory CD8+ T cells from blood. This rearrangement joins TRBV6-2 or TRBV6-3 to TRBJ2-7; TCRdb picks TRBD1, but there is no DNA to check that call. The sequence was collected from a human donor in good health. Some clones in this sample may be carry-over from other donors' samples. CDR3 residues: CASNKQPQIYEQYF.